This TCR beta chain was captured by sequencing in a study of T cell repertoires in cytomegalovirus infection. This clonotype came up a few times. TCRdb analysed the reads with MiXCR anew, one entry per CDR3 protein. The table includes under 150,000 distinct CDR3 sequences, about 10% detected once. This TCR was sampled from a human donor in good health (CMV status not recorded). Some clones in this sample may be carry-over from other donors' samples. The sequenced material came from PBMCs.

CDR3 loop: CASSAAPPGLAAYNEQFF. The CDR3 DNA reads TGTGCCAGCAGTGCTGCTCCCCCGGGACTAGCGGCCTACAATGAGCAGTTCTTC. The rearrangement links TRBV6-1 to TRBJ2-1; TRBD2 aligns across 11 bases. CDR3 size: 18 residues. Trimming removed 4 bases from V and 2 bases from J; junction bases left unmatched: 10. Germline V lookup: CDR1 MNHNS, CDR2 SASEGT.